A selection of T cell receptor beta chains follows, all from one sample in a study of cytomegalovirus exposure and HLA in healthy donors. TCRdb keeps only in-frame clones here, not all; method: immunoSEQ multiplex PCR. The sample holds about 110,000 clones, more than 60% seen once. The specimen sequenced was PBMCs. These receptors came from a female donor in good health and CMV-seropositive. The CDR3 runs from the conserved cysteine through the conserved F or W. The order of the fields is J gene, D gene, V gene, CDR3 protein. A D gene is named only where the DNA matches it firmly.

j_call: TRBJ2-7
d_call: TRBD2
v_call: TRBV7-9
cdr3_aa: CASSFWGGPLEQYF

j_call: TRBJ2-5
d_call: -
v_call: TRBV6-5
cdr3_aa: CASSYSSQQETQYF

j_call: TRBJ2-3
d_call: TRBD2
v_call: TRBV27
cdr3_aa: CASSSGLAGFTDTQYF

j_call: TRBJ1-3
d_call: -
v_call: TRBV6-6
cdr3_aa: CASSYEPGNTIYF

j_call: TRBJ2-7
d_call: TRBD2
v_call: TRBV2
cdr3_aa: CASSGGLPTNEQYF

j_call: TRBJ2-5
d_call: TRBD1
v_call: TRBV28
cdr3_aa: CASASLGTGKETQYF

j_call: TRBJ2-3
d_call: TRBD2
v_call: TRBV11-3
cdr3_aa: CASSPLAGGPTDTQYF

j_call: TRBJ2-7
d_call: -
v_call: TRBV5-8
cdr3_aa: CASSQRTGVYEQYF

j_call: TRBJ2-2
d_call: -
v_call: TRBV11-3
cdr3_aa: CASSLGTLYGTGELFF

j_call: TRBJ2-3
d_call: -
v_call: TRBV19
cdr3_aa: CASTFSSSTDTQYF

j_call: TRBJ2-5
d_call: TRBD1
v_call: TRBV28
cdr3_aa: CASSPGTGILETQYF

j_call: TRBJ1-1
d_call: -
v_call: TRBV5-1
cdr3_aa: CASSFSVPTTTEAFF

j_call: TRBJ2-5
d_call: TRBD2
v_call: TRBV6-6
cdr3_aa: CASSSSTSGSGETQYF

j_call: TRBJ2-2
d_call: -
v_call: TRBV6-6
cdr3_aa: CASSWNREGGLFF

j_call: TRBJ1-1
d_call: -
v_call: TRBV23-1
cdr3_aa: CASSPRGRYHPEAFF

j_call: TRBJ1-3
d_call: TRBD1
v_call: TRBV7-2
cdr3_aa: CASSLQQGAGGNTIYF

j_call: TRBJ2-3
d_call: -
v_call: TRBV19
cdr3_aa: CASSNRADTQYF

j_call: TRBJ1-3
d_call: TRBD1
v_call: TRBV9
cdr3_aa: CASSVAPTGTGNTIYF

j_call: TRBJ1-2
d_call: -
v_call: TRBV7-3
cdr3_aa: CASSLTPEAGPYGYTF

j_call: TRBJ1-3
d_call: -
v_call: TRBV7-2
cdr3_aa: CASSRFGDPGNTIYF

j_call: TRBJ2-7
d_call: -
v_call: TRBV11-1
cdr3_aa: CASSSDRTYEQYF

j_call: TRBJ2-3
d_call: TRBD2
v_call: TRBV19
cdr3_aa: CASSRLAGRLTDTQYF

j_call: TRBJ2-3
d_call: TRBD1
v_call: TRBV5-4
cdr3_aa: CASSSEGARSTDTQYF

j_call: TRBJ1-1
d_call: TRBD1
v_call: TRBV10-3
cdr3_aa: CAISESRTGTLVAEAFF

j_call: TRBJ2-3
d_call: -
v_call: TRBV7-9
cdr3_aa: CASSLSVSRGISTDTQYF

j_call: TRBJ2-2
d_call: TRBD2
v_call: TRBV18
cdr3_aa: CASSTSGRGDTGELFF

j_call: TRBJ2-3
d_call: -
v_call: TRBV19
cdr3_aa: CASSIDTTVYTDTQYF

j_call: TRBJ2-7
d_call: -
v_call: TRBV21-1
cdr3_aa: CASSKNIHGQESSYEQYF

j_call: TRBJ1-3
d_call: -
v_call: TRBV7-9
cdr3_aa: CASSLQGNSGNTIYF

j_call: TRBJ1-2
d_call: TRBD1
v_call: TRBV9
cdr3_aa: CASSGGQGGVDYGYTF

j_call: TRBJ1-2
d_call: -
v_call: TRBV4-2
cdr3_aa: CASSQQQGEGYGYTF

j_call: TRBJ2-7
d_call: TRBD2
v_call: TRBV6-5
cdr3_aa: CASSPVAGGTYEQYF

j_call: TRBJ2-7
d_call: -
v_call: TRBV5-5
cdr3_aa: CASSPPSSEQYF

j_call: TRBJ2-5
d_call: TRBD2
v_call: TRBV2
cdr3_aa: CASSGPGGPETQYF

j_call: TRBJ2-7
d_call: TRBD2
v_call: TRBV28
cdr3_aa: CASSLISRSSRTSGRGEQYF

j_call: TRBJ2-4
d_call: -
v_call: TRBV7-8
cdr3_aa: CASSGLAKNIQYF

j_call: TRBJ1-1
d_call: -
v_call: TRBV7-8
cdr3_aa: CASSSEALNTEAFF

j_call: TRBJ2-5
d_call: -
v_call: TRBV6-5
cdr3_aa: CASSFRRETQYF